This T cell receptor beta chain was identified during a study of identifying expanded T cells in peripheral blood (dated by TCRdb to about 2019). Turning to the overall study: Technical replicates were generated by sequencing separate aliquots of the same genomic DNA pool, and four replicates were compared pairwise. Study-level results and caveats: The authors expected that biological variance in healthy repertoires might rise further over much longer intervals, such as months to years. The beta-binomial model significantly reduced the number of clones called differentially abundant and the false-positive rate across all healthy-donor time intervals. The binomial model flagged roughly 1.2 differentially abundant clones between technical replicates but 15 to 17 over around two weeks and roughly 19 over around four weeks. Across all healthy donors, variance in clone template counts between approximately two-week samples was found to increase significantly with total template count.

During the collection period, no infections or other immune events were recorded for the healthy donors. To calibrate time-dependent variance in a beta-binomial model of T-cell clone differential abundance, blood repertoires from healthy donors were used as a training cohort. There were about 10 healthy donors in the training cohort, of whom 3 were female and 7 were male. The donors were between roughly 29 and 65 years old, with an average age of approximately 46 years. Whole blood, obtained from a commercial supplier, was collected from each healthy donor at three time points spaced around 13 days apart. For immunosequencing, genomic DNA was extracted from whole blood that had not been sorted. CDR1 SNHLY and CDR2 FYNNEI are derived from the germline V gene. The CDR3 contains 11 residues, cysteine and phenylalanine counted. Here the CDR3 DNA is all that survives: 33 bases in frame from base 1. As concerns this clone: Which antigen it targets is not known. At one of its ends the junction is not consistent with the germline gene, which may arise from a read error.

The immunoSEQ Assay, which relies on bias-controlled multiplex PCR amplification of genomic DNA, was used to profile TCRbeta CDR3 regions. In the original analysis: The absolute abundance of each unique TCRbeta CDR3 region was quantified after sequences were collapsed and filtered. Differential abundance was tested with a binomial (Fisher-equivalent) model and with a beta-binomial model adding time-dependent variance fitted from healthy donors. Any clone with fewer than 5 combined templates was excluded, and a clone was called differentially abundant if its Benjamini-Hochberg FDR was below 0.01. Beta-binomial variance was modeled as a function of total template count across the two samples using the form v = (b*log(k)+a)^2. TCRdb obtained this table from immuneACCESS and retained in-frame rearrangements with V and J assigned. These tables miss some clones; where compared with another copy, unresolved V genes account for less than half of the shortfall, and the remainder is unexplained. That table supplies the V and J calls and clone size; D and trimming were determined from the DNA. In all, the sample holds tens of thousands of clones, and 88% of those were seen once. About 20% of the sample rests with the top ten.

Sample: blood. This TCR was recovered from a person aged 18 to 69 in good health. The sequence joins TRBV2 to TRBJ2-7, and perhaps TRBD1 as D gene, on 5 matching bases. The CDR3: CASSENRGRDF. The nucleotide sequence is TGTGCCAGCAGTGAAAATAGGGGCAGGGATTTC.